A single sample gave rise to the 13 T cell receptor beta chains below, sequenced in a study of blood T cells in healthy people across ages. For the second PCR, which ran for 7 to 11 cycles, a sample-barcoded 5' primer and a J-beta primer mix were used. TCRdb called the 5' RACE reads again in MiXCR, with one record for every CDR3 protein. This table holds 780,000 or so distinct CDR3 sequences, more than 50% found once. The material sequenced was blood. The origin of the receptors is a man in his forties or fifties in good health.

A word on this clonotype: Mismatch with germline at one junction end may stem from a read error. The J gene is TRBJ1-5, the V gene TRBV7-2; D unclear. This CDR3 has 14 residues. Germline V CDR1 and CDR2: SGHTA, FQGNSA. CDR3 in DNA: TGCGCCAGCAGCTACGATTATAGCAATCAGCCCCAGCATTTT. Its translation: CASSYDYSNQPQHF.

This clonotype turned up a few times. The gene calls are TRBV15 and TRBJ1-3; weak D call: TRBD1 (6 bases). The CDR3 consists of 13 residues. CDR1 LNHNV and CDR2 YYDKDF come from the germline V gene (reference sequence). Trimming shortened V by 6 bases and J by 4 bases, and 10 bases separated the two germline ends. CDR3 sequence reads: CATRTDRGNTIYF. The CDR3 nucleotides read TGTGCCACCAGGACGGACAGAGGAAACACCATATATTTT.

This clonotype was seen at least ten times. CDR3 region: CASRGLAGGQETQYF. CDR3 bases: TGTGCCAGCAGAGGACTAGCGGGGGGCCAAGAGACCCAGTACTTC. The chain joins TRBV12-3 or TRBV12-4 to TRBJ2-5; TRBD2 matches 14 bases. J gave up 1 base and V 6 bases, and 1 base lay outside the gene matches. This CDR3 has 15 amino acids.

This clonotype was seen a handful of times. The chain links TRBV6-5 to TRBJ2-3; D may be TRBD1 or TRBD2 (5 bases each). The CDR3 consists of 14 residues. Per the germline V gene, CDR1 is MNHEY and CDR2 is SVGAGI. Trimming removed 0 bases at V and 4 bases at J, with 8 bases between. The CDR3 nucleotides are TGTGCCAGCAGTTACTCGGGGGTTTCAGATACGCAGTATTTT. Protein product: CASSYSGVSDTQYF.

This sequence joins TRBV7-2 and TRBJ2-5; D is unclear. Germline assignment: CDR1 SGHTA and CDR2 FQGNSA. This CDR3 contains 15 residues. The germline V and J ends were trimmed by 5 bases and 5 bases, with 18 bases remaining between them. Written as DNA, the CDR3 is TGTGCCAGCAGCCTGGATAGGAACACTTTGGAGACCCAGTACTTC. Protein product: CASSLDRNTLETQYF.

This sequence joins TRBV20-1 and TRBJ2-7, with a possible D match to TRBD1 (5 bases). Germline V lookup: CDR1 DFQATT, CDR2 SNEGSKA (reference sequence). The CDR3 totals 13 residues. V lost 2 bases and J 0 bases, leaving 8 bases between the germline ends. CDR3 sequence (DNA): TGCAGTGCTAGACAGGGTTACTCCTACGAGCAGTACTTC. This translates into CSARQGYSYEQYF.

The chain combines TRBV24-1 with TRBJ2-3; 10 bases agree with TRBD2. The CDR3 runs to 14 residues. Germline V CDR1 and CDR2: KGHDR, SFDVKD. The V segment lost 9 bases and the J segment 5 bases; nucleotides outside the gene matches: 7. CDR3 loop: CATRLAGFEDTQYF. The CDR3 DNA follows: TGTGCCACCCGACTAGCGGGTTTTGAAGATACGCAGTATTTT.

This chain uses TRBV9 with TRBJ2-1, with 8 positions matching TRBD1. The CDR3 is 13 residues long. J lost 7 bases, V lost 3 bases, and 3 bases had no gene match. In germline, CDR1 is SGDLS, CDR2 YYNGEE. The CDR3 loop reads CASSGRDRNEQFF. Here the CDR3 DNA reads TGTGCCAGCAGCGGCCGGGACAGGAATGAGCAGTTCTTC.

This clonotype was counted only a few times. V gene TRBV27 combines with J gene TRBJ2-1; D could derive from TRBD1 or TRBD2 (5 bases each). V was trimmed by 5 bases and J by 2 bases, leaving 10 bases between them. The CDR3 is 14 residues long. Per germline, CDR1 MNHEY and CDR2 SMNVEV (reference sequence). In DNA form, the CDR3 reads TGTGCCAGCAGTCGGGACGGAACCTACAATGAGCAGTTCTTC. Protein: CASSRDGTYNEQFF.

The chain couples TRBV3-1 to TRBJ1-1, with no clear D. The CDR3 sequence is 14 residues long. Germline CDR1 LGHDT, CDR2 YNNKEL (reference sequence). V was clipped by 1 base and J by 0 bases, with 6 bases between them. CDR3 sequence (DNA): TGTGCCAGCAGCCAAGGGGGAGTGAACACTGAAGCTTTCTTT. Its translation is CASSQGGVNTEAFF.

Remarks on this clonotype: One junction end does not reproduce the germline sequence, and a read error may be involved. The gene calls are TRBV5-1 and TRBJ2-1, with 7 positions matching TRBD2. The germline CDR1 and CDR2 sequences are SGHRS and YFSETQ. This CDR3 has 18 residues. CDR3 protein: CASSLAREAGVSYNEQFF. The CDR3 DNA reads TGCGCCAGCAGCTTGGCCAGGGAGGCGGGAGTATCCTACAATGAGCAGTTTTTC.

This clonotype came up a few times. The chain has TRBV20-1 and TRBJ2-5; possibly TRBD2 for D (5 bases). CDR1 and CDR2 from the germline V gene are DFQATT and SNEGSKA (reference sequence). The CDR3 has 14 amino acids. The germline V and J ends were trimmed by 2 bases and 5 bases, with 15 bases remaining between them. CDR3 residues: CSARRTEHEETQYF. The CDR3 DNA is TGCAGTGCTAGAAGGACTGAACATGAGGAGACCCAGTACTTC.

This clonotype was counted a few times. The rearrangement joins TRBV28 to TRBJ1-1, with no clear D. V was shortened by 4 bases and J by 5 bases, with 11 bases between the two germline ends. The germline CDR1 and CDR2 sequences are MDHEN and SYDVKM. The CDR3 sequence is 13 residues long. CDR3 in amino acids: CASSSDQVTEAFF. CDR3 nucleotide sequence: TGTGCCAGCAGTTCAGACCAGGTAACTGAAGCTTTCTTT.